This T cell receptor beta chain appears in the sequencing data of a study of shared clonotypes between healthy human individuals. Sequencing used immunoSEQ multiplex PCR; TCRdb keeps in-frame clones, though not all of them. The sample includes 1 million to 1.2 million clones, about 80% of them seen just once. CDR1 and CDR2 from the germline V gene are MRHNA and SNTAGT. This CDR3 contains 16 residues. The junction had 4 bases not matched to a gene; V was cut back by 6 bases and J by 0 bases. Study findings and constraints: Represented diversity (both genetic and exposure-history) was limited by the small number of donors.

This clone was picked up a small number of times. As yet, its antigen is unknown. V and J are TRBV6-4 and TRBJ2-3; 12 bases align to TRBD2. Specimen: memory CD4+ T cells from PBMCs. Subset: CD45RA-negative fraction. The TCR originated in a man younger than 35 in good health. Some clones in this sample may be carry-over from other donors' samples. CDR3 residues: CASSPGTSGSTDTQYF. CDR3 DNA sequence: TGTGCCAGCAGCCCCGGGACTAGCGGGAGCACAGATACGCAGTATTTT.